One sample yielded the 4 T cell receptor beta chains listed below, sequenced in a study of graft-versus-host responses after intestinal transplantation. Method: immunoSEQ multiplex PCR; TCRdb's copy keeps in-frame clones and lacks some. The sample has some 14,000 clones, approximately 84% seen once. Sequencing used PBMCs, obtained after intestinal transplantation. These receptors all stem from a human patient who received an intestinal transplant, so some T cells may come from the graft donor.

The CDR3 reads CASSVEGAGWGMVVRSTDTQYF. CDR3 coding DNA: TGTGCCAGCAGCGTAGAGGGAGCCGGATGGGGGATGGTAGTTCGGAGCACAGATACGCAGTATTTT. V gene TRBV9 combines with J gene TRBJ2-3, with D perhaps being TRBD1 or TRBD2 (5 bases each). CDR1 is SGDLS, CDR2 YYNGEE, per germline. This CDR3 is built from 22 residues. Deletions cut 0 bases from V and 0 bases from J, with 29 bases between.

The chain recombines TRBV5-1 with TRBJ2-7; the D is unclear. Deletions cut 0 bases from V and 2 bases from J, with 12 bases between. The CDR3 has 15 amino acids. From germline, CDR1 is SGHRS and CDR2 YFSETQ. CDR3 amino acids: CASSLASGRAYEQYF. The CDR3 DNA sequence: TGCGCCAGCAGCTTGGCTTCAGGTCGCGCCTACGAGCAGTACTTC.

CDR3 protein: CASSSGGDTIYF. The DNA of the CDR3 is TGTGCCAGCAGTTCAGGGGGGGACACCATATATTTT. The chain recombines TRBV6-5 with TRBJ1-3; 7 bases fit TRBD1. Germline V gene data show CDR1 as MNHEY and CDR2 as SVGAGI. After removal of 4 bases from V and 8 bases from J, the junction contained 2 bases not matched to a gene. CDR3 length: 12 residues.

The rearrangement joins TRBV7-9 to TRBJ2-1; D is possibly TRBD1 (6 bases). Germline-derived CDR1 and CDR2 are SEHNR and FQNEAQ (reference sequence). Trimming removed 5 bases from V and 1 base from J, with 9 bases in between. This CDR3 region has 14 residues. This chain's CDR3 is CASSGTPSYNEQFF. The CDR3 DNA follows: TGTGCCAGCAGCGGGACACCATCCTACAATGAGCAGTTCTTC.